This TCR beta chain was sequenced during a study of shared clonotypes between healthy human individuals. Study-level information: Per donor, three plates held CD4 naive cells, three held CD4 memory, two held CD8 naive and one held CD8 memory.

Sequencing used immunoSEQ multiplex PCR; TCRdb keeps in-frame clones, though not all of them. The sample contains fewer than 1.4 million clones, approximately 80% of which appear only once. Looked up from germline, CDR1 is SGHTA and CDR2 is FQGTGA. V lost 5 bases and J 6 bases, leaving 10 bases between the germline ends. The CDR3 extends over 13 amino acids. A word on this clone: The same CDR3 also results from other DNA sequences found in this sample.

The genes are TRBV7-3 and TRBJ2-2, with D perhaps TRBD1 (6 bases). Sequenced input: memory CD4+ T cells from PBMCs. As for subset: CD45RA-negative fraction. The receptor comes from a young man in good health. Some clones in this sample may be carry-over from other donors' samples. CDR3 sequence (DNA): TGTGCCAGCAGCCTTAGACAGGCCGGGGAGCTGTTTTTT. This translates into CASSLRQAGELFF. Full variable domain (outside the CDR3, taken from reference TRBV7-3 and TRBJ2-2): GAGVSQTPSNKVTEKGKYVELRCDPISGHTALYWYRQSLGQGPEFLIYFQGTGAADDSGLPNDRFFAVRPEGSVSTLKIQRTERGDSAVYLCASSLRQAGELFFGEGSRLTVL.